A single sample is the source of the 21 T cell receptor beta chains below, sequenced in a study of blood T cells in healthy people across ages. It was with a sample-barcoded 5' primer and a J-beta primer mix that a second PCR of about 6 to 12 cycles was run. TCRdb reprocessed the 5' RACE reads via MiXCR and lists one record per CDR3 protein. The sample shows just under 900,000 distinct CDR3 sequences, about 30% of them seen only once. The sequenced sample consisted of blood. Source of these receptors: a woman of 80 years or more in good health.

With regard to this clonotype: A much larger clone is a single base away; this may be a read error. The CDR3 sequence is CASSPRRGQDTQFF. In nucleotides, the CDR3 is TGTGCCAGCAGCCCACGTCGGGGGCAAGACACCCAGTTCTTC. The chain joins TRBV11-2 to TRBJ2-1, with D perhaps assigned TRBD1 or TRBD2 (6 bases each). The germline V gene encodes CDR1 SGHAT and CDR2 FQNNGV. The V gene lost 5 bases and the J gene lost 13 bases, with 21 bases spanning the gap. This CDR3 comprises 14 residues.

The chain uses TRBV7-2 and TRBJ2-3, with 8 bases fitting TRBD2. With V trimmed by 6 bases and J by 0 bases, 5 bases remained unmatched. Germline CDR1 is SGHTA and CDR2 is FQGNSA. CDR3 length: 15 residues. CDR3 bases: TGTGCCAGCAGGGCAACTAGCGGAAGCACAGATACGCAGTATTTT. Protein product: CASRATSGSTDTQYF.

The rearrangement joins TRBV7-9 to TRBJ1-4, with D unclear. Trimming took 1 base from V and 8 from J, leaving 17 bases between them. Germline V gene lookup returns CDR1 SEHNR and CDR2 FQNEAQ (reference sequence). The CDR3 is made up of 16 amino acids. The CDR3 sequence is CASSLEHSRNPEKLFF. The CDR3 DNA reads TGTGCCAGCAGCTTAGAACACTCCCGCAACCCAGAAAAACTGTTTTTT.

CDR3 DNA: TGTGCCAGCAGTTACGGCGGGGGTTCCTACAATGAGCAGTTCTTC. Translation: CASSYGGGSYNEQFF. The rearrangement uses TRBV6-6 and TRBJ2-1; 7 bases fit TRBD2. CDR1 MNHNY and CDR2 SVGAGI come from the germline V gene (reference sequence). The CDR3 runs 15 residues. Trimming cost V 2 bases and J 1 base; bases outside gene matches: 2.

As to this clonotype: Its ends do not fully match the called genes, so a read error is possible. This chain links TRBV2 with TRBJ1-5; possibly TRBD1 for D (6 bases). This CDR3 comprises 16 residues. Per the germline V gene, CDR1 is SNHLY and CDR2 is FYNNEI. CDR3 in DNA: TGTGCCAGCGGTCCCTCGCGGCAGGGGAGAAATCGGCCCCAGCATTTT. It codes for CASGPSRQGRNRPQHF.

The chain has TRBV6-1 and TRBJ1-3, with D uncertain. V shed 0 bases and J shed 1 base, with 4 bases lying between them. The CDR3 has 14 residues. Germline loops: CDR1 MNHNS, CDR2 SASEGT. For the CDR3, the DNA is TGTGCCAGCAGTGAAGCCTCTTCTGGAAACACCATATATTTT. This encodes CASSEASSGNTIYF.

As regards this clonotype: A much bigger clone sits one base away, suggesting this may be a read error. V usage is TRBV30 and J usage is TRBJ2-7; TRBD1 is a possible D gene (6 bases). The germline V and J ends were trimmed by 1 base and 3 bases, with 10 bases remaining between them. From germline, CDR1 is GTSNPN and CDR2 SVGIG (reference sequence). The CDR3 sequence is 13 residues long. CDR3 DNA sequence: TGTGCCTGGAGTGGGGACACCCGCTACGAGCAGTACTTC. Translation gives CAWSGDTRYEQYF. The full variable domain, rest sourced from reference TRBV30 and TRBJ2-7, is SQTIHQWPATLVQPVGSPLSLECTVEGTSNPNLYWYRQAAGRGLQLLFYSVGIGQISSEVPQNLSASRPQDRQFILSSKKLLLSDSGFYLCAWSGDTRYEQYFGPGTRLTVT.

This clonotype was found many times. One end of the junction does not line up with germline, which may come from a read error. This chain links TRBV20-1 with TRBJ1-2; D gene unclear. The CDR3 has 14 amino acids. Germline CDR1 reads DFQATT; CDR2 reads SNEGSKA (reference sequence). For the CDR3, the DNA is TGCAGTGCTAGAGAAGGTACAGCTAGCTATCGCTACACCTTC. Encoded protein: CSAREGTASYRYTF.

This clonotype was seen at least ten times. The CDR3 DNA reads as TGTGCCAGCAACCTGGGGACTAGCGGGGCAGATACGCAGTATTTT. This translates into CASNLGTSGADTQYF. The chain joins TRBV6-2 or TRBV6-3 to TRBJ2-3, with 13 positions matching TRBD2. The germline CDR1 and CDR2 sequences are MNHEY and SVGEGT. Trimming took 7 bases from V and 4 from J; bases not matched to a gene: 5. This CDR3 spans 15 amino acids.

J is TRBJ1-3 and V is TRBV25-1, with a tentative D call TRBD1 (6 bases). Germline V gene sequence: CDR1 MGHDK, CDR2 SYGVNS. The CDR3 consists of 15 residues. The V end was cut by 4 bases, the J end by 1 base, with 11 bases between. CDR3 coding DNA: TGTGCCAGCAGTGCGACAGGAGGGTCTGGAAACACCATATATTTT. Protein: CASSATGGSGNTIYF. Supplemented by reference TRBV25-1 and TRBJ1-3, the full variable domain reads EADIYQTPRYLVIGTGKKITLECSQTMGHDKMYWYQQDPGMELHLIHYSYGVNSTEKGDLSSESTVSRIRTEHFPLTLESARPSHTSQYLCASSATGGSGNTIYFGEGSWLTVV.

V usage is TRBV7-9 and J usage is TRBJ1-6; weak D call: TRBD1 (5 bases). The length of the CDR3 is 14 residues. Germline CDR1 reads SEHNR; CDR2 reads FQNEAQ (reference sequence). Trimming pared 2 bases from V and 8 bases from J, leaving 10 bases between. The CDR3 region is CASSLLSRDSPLHF. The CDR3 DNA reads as TGTGCCAGCAGCTTATTGAGCAGGGATTCACCCCTCCACTTT.

The CDR3 loop reads CASAGGRSNQPQHF. The DNA of the CDR3 is TGTGCCAGCGCTGGCGGCCGCAGCAATCAGCCCCAGCATTTT. V usage is TRBV27 and J usage is TRBJ1-5; D unresolved. With 8 bases removed from V and 1 base from J, the gap between germline ends came to 12 bases. The length of the CDR3 is 14 residues. Germline CDR1 is MNHEY and CDR2 is SMNVEV (reference sequence).

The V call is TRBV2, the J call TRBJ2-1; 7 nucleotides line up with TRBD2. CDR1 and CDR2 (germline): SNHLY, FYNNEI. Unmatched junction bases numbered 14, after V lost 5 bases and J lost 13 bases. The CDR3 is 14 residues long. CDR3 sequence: CASSSIAGPETQFF. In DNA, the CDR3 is TGTGCCAGCAGTTCTATAGCGGGTCCGGAGACCCAGTTCTTC. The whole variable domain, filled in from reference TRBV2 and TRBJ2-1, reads EPEVTQTPSHQVTQMGQEVILRCVPISNHLYFYWYRQILGQKVEFLVSFYNNEISEKSEIFDDQFSVERPDGSNFTLKIRSTKLEDSAMYFCASSSIAGPETQFFGPGTRLTVL.

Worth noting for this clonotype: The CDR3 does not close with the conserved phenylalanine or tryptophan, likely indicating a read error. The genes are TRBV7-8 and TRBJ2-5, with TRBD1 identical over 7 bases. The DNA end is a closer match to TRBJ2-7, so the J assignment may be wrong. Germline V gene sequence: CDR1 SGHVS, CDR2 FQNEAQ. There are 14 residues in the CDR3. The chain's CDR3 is CASSQGVGSYEQYC. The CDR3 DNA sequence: TGTGCCAGCAGCCAGGGGGTGGGCAGCTACGAGCAGTACTGC.

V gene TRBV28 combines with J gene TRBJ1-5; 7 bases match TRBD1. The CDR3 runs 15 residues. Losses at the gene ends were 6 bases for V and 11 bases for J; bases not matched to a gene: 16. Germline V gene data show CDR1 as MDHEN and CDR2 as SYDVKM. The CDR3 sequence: CASRHGTASFPAQHF. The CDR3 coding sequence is TGTGCCAGCAGGCATGGGACAGCAAGCTTTCCAGCCCAGCATTTT.

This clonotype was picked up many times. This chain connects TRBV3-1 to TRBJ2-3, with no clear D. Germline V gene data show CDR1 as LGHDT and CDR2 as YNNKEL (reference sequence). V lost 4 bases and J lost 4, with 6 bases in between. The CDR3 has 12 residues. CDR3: CASSRGADTQYF. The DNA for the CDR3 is TGTGCCAGCAGCCGCGGCGCAGATACGCAGTATTTT.

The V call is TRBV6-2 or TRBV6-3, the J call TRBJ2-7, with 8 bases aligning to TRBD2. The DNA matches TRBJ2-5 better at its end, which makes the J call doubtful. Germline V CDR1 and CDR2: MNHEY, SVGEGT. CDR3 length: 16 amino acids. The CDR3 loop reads CASSNAVAGFVETQYF. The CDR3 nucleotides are TGTGCCAGCAGTAATGCGGTAGCGGGGTTCGTTGAGACCCAGTACTTC.

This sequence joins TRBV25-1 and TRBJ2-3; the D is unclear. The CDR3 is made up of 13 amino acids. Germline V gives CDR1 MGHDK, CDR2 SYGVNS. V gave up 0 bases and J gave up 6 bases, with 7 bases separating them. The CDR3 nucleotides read TGTGCCAGCAGTGAATATTTTGGGGATACGCAGTATTTT. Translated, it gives CASSEYFGDTQYF.

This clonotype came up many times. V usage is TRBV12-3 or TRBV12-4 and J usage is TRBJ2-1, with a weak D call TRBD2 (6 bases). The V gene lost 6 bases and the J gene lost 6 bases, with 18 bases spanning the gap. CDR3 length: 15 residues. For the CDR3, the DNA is TGTGCCAGCAGGGGGACTTCTGGGGGTGGCAATGAGCAGTTCTTC. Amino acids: CASRGTSGGGNEQFF.

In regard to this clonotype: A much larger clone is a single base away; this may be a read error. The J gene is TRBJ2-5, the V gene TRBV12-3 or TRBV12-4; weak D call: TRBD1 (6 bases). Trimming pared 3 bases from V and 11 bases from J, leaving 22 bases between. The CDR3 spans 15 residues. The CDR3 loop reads CASSLRRQVNNEQYF. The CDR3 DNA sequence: TGTGCCAGCAGTTTGAGAAGACAGGTAAACAATGAGCAGTACTTC.

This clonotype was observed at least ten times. CDR3 sequence reads: CASSDTLGGRLTQYF. For the CDR3, the DNA is TGTGCCAGCAGCGACACCTTGGGGGGGAGGTTGACCCAGTACTTC. This chain joins TRBV7-2 and TRBJ2-5; the match to TRBD2 covers 7 bases. Per germline, CDR1 SGHTA and CDR2 FQGNSA. V was clipped by 5 bases and J by 7 bases; unmatched bases: 13. There are 15 residues in the CDR3.